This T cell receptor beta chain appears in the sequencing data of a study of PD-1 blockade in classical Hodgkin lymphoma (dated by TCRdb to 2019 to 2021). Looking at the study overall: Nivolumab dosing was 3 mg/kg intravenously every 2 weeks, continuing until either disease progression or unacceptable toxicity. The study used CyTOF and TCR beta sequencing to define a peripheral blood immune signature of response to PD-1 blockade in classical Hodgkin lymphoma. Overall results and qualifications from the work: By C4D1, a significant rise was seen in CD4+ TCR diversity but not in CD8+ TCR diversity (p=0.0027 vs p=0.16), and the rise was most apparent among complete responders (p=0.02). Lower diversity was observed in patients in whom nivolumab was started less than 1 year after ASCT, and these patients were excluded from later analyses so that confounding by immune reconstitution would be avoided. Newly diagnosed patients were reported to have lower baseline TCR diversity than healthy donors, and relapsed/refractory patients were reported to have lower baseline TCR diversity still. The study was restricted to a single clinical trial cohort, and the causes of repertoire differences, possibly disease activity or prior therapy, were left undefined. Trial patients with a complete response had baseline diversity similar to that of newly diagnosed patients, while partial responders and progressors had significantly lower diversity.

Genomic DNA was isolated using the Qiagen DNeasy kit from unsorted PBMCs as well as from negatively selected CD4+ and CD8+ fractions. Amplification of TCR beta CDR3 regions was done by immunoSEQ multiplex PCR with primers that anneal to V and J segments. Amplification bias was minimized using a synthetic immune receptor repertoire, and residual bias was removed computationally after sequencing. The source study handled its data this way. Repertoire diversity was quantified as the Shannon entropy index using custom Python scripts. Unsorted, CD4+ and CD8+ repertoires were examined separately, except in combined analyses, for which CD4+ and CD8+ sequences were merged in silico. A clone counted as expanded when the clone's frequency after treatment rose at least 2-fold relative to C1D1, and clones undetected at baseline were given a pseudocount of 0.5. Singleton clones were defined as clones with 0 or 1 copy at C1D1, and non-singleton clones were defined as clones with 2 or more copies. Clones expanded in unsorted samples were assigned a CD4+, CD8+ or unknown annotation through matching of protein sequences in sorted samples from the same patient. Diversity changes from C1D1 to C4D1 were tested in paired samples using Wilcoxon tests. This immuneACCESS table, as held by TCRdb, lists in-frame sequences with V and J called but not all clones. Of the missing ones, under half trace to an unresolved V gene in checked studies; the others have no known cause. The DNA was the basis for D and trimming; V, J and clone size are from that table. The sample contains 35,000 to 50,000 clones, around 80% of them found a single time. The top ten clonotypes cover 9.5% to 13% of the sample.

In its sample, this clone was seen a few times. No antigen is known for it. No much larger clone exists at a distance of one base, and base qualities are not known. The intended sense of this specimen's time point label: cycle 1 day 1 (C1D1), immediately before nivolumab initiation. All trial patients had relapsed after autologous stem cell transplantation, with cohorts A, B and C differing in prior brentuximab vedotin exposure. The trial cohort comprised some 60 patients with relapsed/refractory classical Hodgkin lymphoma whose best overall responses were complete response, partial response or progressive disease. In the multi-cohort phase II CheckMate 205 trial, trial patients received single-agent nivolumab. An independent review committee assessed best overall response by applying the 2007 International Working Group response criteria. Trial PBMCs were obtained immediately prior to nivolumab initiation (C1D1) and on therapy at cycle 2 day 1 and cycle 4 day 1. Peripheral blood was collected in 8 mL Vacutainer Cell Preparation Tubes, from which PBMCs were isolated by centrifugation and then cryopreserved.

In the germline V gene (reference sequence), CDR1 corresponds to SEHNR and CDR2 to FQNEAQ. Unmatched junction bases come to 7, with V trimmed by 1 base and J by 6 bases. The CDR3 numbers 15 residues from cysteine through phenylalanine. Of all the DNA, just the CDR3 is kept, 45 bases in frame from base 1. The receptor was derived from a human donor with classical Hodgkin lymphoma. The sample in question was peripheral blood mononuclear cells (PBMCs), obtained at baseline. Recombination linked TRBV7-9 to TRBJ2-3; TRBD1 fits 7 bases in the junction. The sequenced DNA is TGTGCCAGCAGCTTAGGGGACAGATCGGGGGATACGCAGTATTTT. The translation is CASSLGDRSGDTQYF.